This is a list of T cell receptor beta chains from one sample in a study of post-analysis software for immune sequencing data. Using its own MiXCR run on the PCR reads, TCRdb lists one record per CDR3 protein. The sample holds 750,000 to 950,000 distinct CDR3 sequences, roughly 58% seen once. Sequenced input: blood. The receptors here all came from a girl aged 10-17 years with multiple sclerosis. Each CDR3 is given with its conserved first and last residue. Fields, in order: J gene, CDR3 length, V gene, D gene, clone size, CDR3 protein, CDR3 DNA. D genes are given only for firm matches. Clone size is not always given. Where it is, it says once, few, many or a class for expanded clones.

TRBJ2-3 | 15 | TRBV7-9 | TRBD1 | - | CVSSYGTGGTDTQYF | TGTGTCAGCAGCTACGGGACAGGGGGGACAGATACGCAGTATTTT
TRBJ2-5 | 15 | TRBV5-1 | TRBD2 | - | CASSVYSGGQETQYF | TGCGCCAGCAGCGTCTATAGCGGGGGCCAGGAGACCCAGTACTTC
TRBJ2-7 | 17 | TRBV6-1 | - | few | CASRKALSESVSYEQYF | TGTGCCAGCAGAAAGGCACTCAGTGAGTCCGTTTCCTACGAGCAGTACTTC
TRBJ1-2 | 13 | TRBV12-3/TRBV12-4 | - | few | CASSLKPNYGYTF | TGTGCCAGCAGTCTGAAGCCTAACTATGGCTACACCTTC
TRBJ2-1 | 15 | TRBV7-9 | TRBD2 | - | CASTQGREVDGEQFF | TGTGCCAGCACCCAGGGGCGGGAGGTTGATGGTGAGCAGTTCTTC
TRBJ2-1 | 12 | TRBV12-3/TRBV12-4 | - | - | CASSSRLHEQFF | TGTGCCAGCAGCTCTCGGTTGCATGAGCAGTTCTTC
TRBJ2-5 | 13 | TRBV9 | - | many | CASSVGGIETQYF | TGTGCCAGCAGCGTAGGGGGAATCGAGACCCAGTACTTC
TRBJ2-4 | 14 | TRBV20-1 | TRBD2 | once | CSAGGLAGGDIQYF | TGCAGTGCTGGGGGTCTGGCGGGAGGGGACATTCAGTACTTC
TRBJ2-5 | 16 | TRBV15 | TRBD2 | - | CATSRENGRATNEQYF | TGTGCCACCAGCAGAGAAAACGGGAGGGCGACGAATGAGCAGTACTTC
TRBJ1-1 | 13 | TRBV29-1 | - | - | CSVENMDGTEAFF | TGCAGCGTTGAGAACATGGATGGCACTGAAGCTTTCTTT
TRBJ2-7 | 12 | TRBV10-3 | - | many | CAISDTDYEQYF | TGTGCCATCAGTGATACAGATTACGAGCAGTACTTC
TRBJ1-5 | 17 | TRBV5-5 | TRBD1 | few | CASSLEYWTQGNQPQHF | TGTGCCAGCAGCTTGGAGTACTGGACACAGGGGAATCAGCCCCAGCATTTT
TRBJ2-5 | 12 | TRBV12-3/TRBV12-4 | TRBD1 | - | CASQRGREAQYF | TGTGCCAGCCAGAGGGGGCGAGAGGCCCAGTACTTC
TRBJ2-1 | 15 | TRBV20-1 | TRBD2 | - | CSAHRLAGTYNEQFF | TGCAGTGCTCACCGACTAGCGGGAACCTACAATGAGCAGTTCTTC
TRBJ1-2 | 16 | TRBV20-1 | - | - | CSARDLLLGEGDGYTF | TGCAGTGCTAGGGATTTGCTTTTGGGAGAGGGGGATGGCTACACCTTC
TRBJ1-2 | 13 | TRBV6-4 | - | few | CASSSDRSKGYTF | TGTGCCAGCAGTTCAGACAGATCCAAGGGCTACACCTTC
TRBJ2-7 | 13 | TRBV29-1 | TRBD2 | - | CSVAGGRSGEQYF | TGCAGCGTTGCTGGCGGGAGGAGTGGCGAGCAGTACTTC
TRBJ2-6 | 19 | TRBV1 | - | - | CTSSPELAGASTGANVLTF | TGCACCAGCAGCCCAGAACTAGCGGGCGCTTCGACTGGGGCCAACGTCCTGACTTTC
TRBJ2-1 | 16 | TRBV20-1 | TRBD2 | - | CSALAVAGPSYNEQFF | TGCAGTGCCCTCGCAGTAGCGGGTCCCTCCTACAATGAGCAGTTCTTC
TRBJ1-2 | 12 | TRBV29-1 | - | few | CSVQDGGHGYTF | TGCAGCGTGCAGGACGGAGGGCATGGCTACACCTTC
TRBJ2-3 | 15 | TRBV12-3/TRBV12-4 | - | - | CASRFMTTRTDTQYF | TGTGCCAGCAGATTTATGACTACTCGCACAGATACGCAGTATTTT
TRBJ2-1 | 16 | TRBV27 | - | few | CASSTGSRSSYNEQFF | TGTGCCAGCAGCACAGGGTCAAGGAGCTCCTACAATGAGCAGTTCTTC
TRBJ2-5 | 12 | TRBV27 | - | few | CASRRAQETQYF | TGTGCCAGCAGACGCGCCCAAGAGACCCAGTACTTC
TRBJ2-6 | 19 | TRBV12-3/TRBV12-4 | TRBD2 | few | CASSPPGGRVLSGANVLTF | TGTGCCAGCAGCCCCCCCGGGGGGAGAGTTCTCTCTGGGGCCAACGTCCTGACTTTC